This T cell receptor beta chain was captured in a study of T-cell reconstitution after alpha-beta-depleted transplantation in children. The library targeted TCRbeta and was prepared with unique molecular identifiers. TCRdb itself ran the PCR reads through MiXCR, one entry per CDR3 protein. The repertoire holds 280,000 or so distinct CDR3 sequences, with approximately 10% as singletons. This clonotype was recorded many times. The sample here was peripheral blood, taken 180 days after TCRalphabeta/CD19-depleted stem cell transplant. The receptor was isolated from a male patient aged 2 to 9 who had a stem cell transplant for chronic granulomatous disease, so the T cells may come from the graft donor.

CDR3 sequence: CASSNSGASTDTQYF. The CDR3, as DNA: TGTGCCAGCAGCAATAGCGGGGCAAGCACAGATACGCAGTATTTT. V usage is TRBV12-3 or TRBV12-4 and J usage is TRBJ2-3; 8 bases fit TRBD2. J gave up 0 bases and V 6 bases, and 5 bases lay outside the gene matches. This CDR3 contains 15 residues.